This TCR beta chain is drawn from a study of T cell responses to AZD1222 COVID-19 vaccine. Data came from immunoSEQ multiplex PCR; TCRdb stores just in-frame clones and leaves some out. Of more than 95,000 clones in the sample, approximately 88% were seen once. Trimming removed 3 bases from V and 4 bases from J; junction bases left unmatched: 8. This CDR3 is 15 amino acids long. In germline, CDR1 is SGHTA, CDR2 FQGNSA. Concerning this clone itself: The antigen is not known.

Study findings and constraints: Two doses of AZD1222 preceded a rise in Spike-specific TCR breadth and depth. Researchers took repertoire samples only after the peak T cell response had come.

J is TRBJ1-2 and V is TRBV7-2; 7 nucleotides match TRBD1. The sequencing here drew on peripheral blood, taken on day 0 of AZD1222 vaccination. This TCR came from an adult in good health. The CDR3 protein is CASSFPDRDFYGYTF. The CDR3 DNA reads as TGTGCCAGCAGCTTTCCCGACAGGGATTTCTATGGCTACACCTTC.